This is a list of T cell receptor beta chains from one sample in a study of cytomegalovirus exposure and HLA in healthy donors. Profiling relied on immunoSEQ multiplex PCR, and the TCRdb table lists in-frame clones only, not all of them. Here the sample spans 110,000 to 150,000 clones, around a tenth being singletons. Material for sequencing was PBMCs. All receptors come from a middle-aged man in good health and CMV-seronegative. Each CDR3 is given with its conserved first and last residue. D genes are given only for firm matches. Clone size appears in some rows only: once, few, many, or a class for an expanded clone.

>-|14|few|TRBV6-1|TRBJ1-1
CASRRGGAVTEAFF
TGTGCCAGCAGGAGGGGAGGGGCGGTCACTGAAGCTTTCTTT
>-|14|few|TRBV19|TRBJ1-2
CASSITGTNYGYTF
TGTGCCAGTAGTATCACCGGGACTAACTATGGCTACACCTTC
>TRBD1|15|few|TRBV6-5|TRBJ1-2
CASRRMGQGSWGYTF
TGTGCCAGCAGGCGGATGGGACAGGGTAGTTGGGGCTACACCTTC
>TRBD2|17|-|TRBV29-1|TRBJ2-3
CSVSGTSGRSRTDAQYF
TGCAGCGTTTCCGGGACTAGCGGGAGGTCTCGCACAGATGCGCAGTATTTT
>TRBD1|15|-|TRBV5-8|TRBJ1-5
CASSPDRQGYQPQHF
TGTGCCAGCAGCCCCGACAGACAGGGATATCAGCCCCAGCATTTT
>-|13|-|TRBV5-8|TRBJ1-1
CASSLSKNTEAFF
TGTGCCAGCAGCTTGAGCAAGAACACTGAAGCTTTCTTT
>-|14|-|TRBV2|TRBJ2-7
CASSGTGTKRWQYF
TGTGCCAGCAGTGGAACCGGGACAAAGCGTTGGCAGTACTTC
>-|14|-|TRBV4-1|TRBJ1-3
CASSQVVQRNTIYF
TGCGCCAGCAGCCAAGTGGTACAGAGAAACACCATATATTTT
>TRBD2|15|-|TRBV5-6|TRBJ2-1
CASSLAGGPENEQFF
TGTGCCAGCAGCCTAGCGGGGGGGCCAGAAAATGAGCAGTTCTTC
>TRBD2|15|few|TRBV5-1|TRBJ2-3
CASSFFGGRGDTQYF
TGCGCCAGCAGCTTTTTCGGCGGGCGGGGGGATACGCAGTATTTT
>TRBD2|15|-|TRBV6-6|TRBJ2-1
CASSDPGGLRDEQFF
TGTGCCAGCAGCGACCCGGGGGGGCTTAGGGATGAGCAGTTCTTC
>TRBD2|16|few|TRBV7-8|TRBJ2-5
CASSLGRAGGQETQYF
TGTGCCAGCAGCTTAGGACGGGCGGGAGGACAAGAGACCCAGTACTTC
>TRBD2|15|-|TRBV5-1|TRBJ2-7
CASSLGGRGIDAQYF
TGCGCCAGCAGCTTAGGCGGGAGGGGTATCGACGCGCAGTACTTC
>TRBD1|13|-|TRBV18|TRBJ1-2
CASSHGQGTGYTF
TGTGCCAGCTCCCACGGACAGGGCACCGGCTACACCTTC
>TRBD2|15|-|TRBV2|TRBJ2-2
CASSLTSGNTGELFF
TGTGCCAGCAGTCTGACTAGCGGGAACACCGGGGAGCTGTTTTTT
>TRBD2|15|-|TRBV7-2|TRBJ2-1
CASSAAGGYVNEQFF
TGTGCCAGCAGCGCCGCGGGGGGATATGTCAATGAGCAGTTCTTC
>TRBD1|16|-|TRBV7-6|TRBJ2-7
CASSSIGAGQGHEQYF
TGTGCCAGCAGCTCTATTGGGGCGGGACAGGGGCACGAGCAGTACTTC
>TRBD2|15|-|TRBV2|TRBJ2-2
CASGPRGGNTGELFF
TGTGCCAGCGGGCCGCGGGGGGGAAACACCGGGGAGCTGTTTTTT
>-|15|-|TRBV7-8|TRBJ2-7
CASSPRDWGKDEQYF
TGTGCCAGCAGCCCGCGGGATTGGGGGAAGGATGAGCAGTACTTC
>-|16|-|TRBV13|TRBJ2-7
CASRNASAREFYEQYF
TGTGCCAGCAGGAATGCTTCCGCCCGAGAGTTTTACGAGCAGTACTTC
>-|14|-|TRBV11-2|TRBJ1-4
CASSLEFPGEKLFF
TGTGCCAGCAGCTTAGAATTTCCAGGTGAAAAACTGTTTTTT
>TRBD1|15|-|TRBV29-1|TRBJ2-4
CSVEKGTGLWNIQYF
TGCAGCGTTGAAAAGGGGACAGGGCTATGGAACATTCAGTACTTC
>TRBD1|15|few|TRBV5-1|TRBJ2-1
CASRTVDRVHNEQFF
TGCGCCAGTCGTACAGTGGACAGGGTCCACAATGAGCAGTTCTTC
>-|14|-|TRBV27|TRBJ2-5
CASSLIGPGETQYF
TGTGCCAGCAGCCTAATTGGGCCGGGGGAGACCCAGTACTTC
>-|15|-|TRBV28|TRBJ1-2
CASSKRVGGGFRYTF
TGTGCCAGCAGTAAACGAGTCGGTGGGGGCTTTCGCTACACCTTC